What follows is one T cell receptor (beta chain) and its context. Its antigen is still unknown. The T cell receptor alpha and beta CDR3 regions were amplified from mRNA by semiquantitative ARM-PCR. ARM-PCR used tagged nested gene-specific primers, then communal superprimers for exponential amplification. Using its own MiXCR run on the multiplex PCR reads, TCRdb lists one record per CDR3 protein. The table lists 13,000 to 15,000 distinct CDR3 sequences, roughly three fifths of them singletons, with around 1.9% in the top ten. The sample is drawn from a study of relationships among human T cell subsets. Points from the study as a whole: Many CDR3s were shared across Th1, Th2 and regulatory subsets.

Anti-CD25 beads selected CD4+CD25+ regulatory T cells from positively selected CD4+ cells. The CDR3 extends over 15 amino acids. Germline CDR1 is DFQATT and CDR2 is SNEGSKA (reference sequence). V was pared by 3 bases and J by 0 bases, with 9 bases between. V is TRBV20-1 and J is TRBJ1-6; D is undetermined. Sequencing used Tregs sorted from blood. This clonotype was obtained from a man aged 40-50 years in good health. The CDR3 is CSASDTSSYNSPLHF. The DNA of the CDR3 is TGCAGTGCTAGTGACACGAGCTCCTATAATTCACCCCTCCACTTT.